This T cell receptor (beta chain) was sequenced during a study of blood T cell repertoires in COVID-19. Study-level information: PBMCs, B-cell-depleted T cells, or T cells were the source of the cDNA or gDNA that made up the material.

Germline V gene data show CDR1 as LGHNA and CDR2 as YNFKEQ. V lost 2 bases, J lost 2 bases, and 7 bases lay in between. This CDR3 spans 13 amino acids. This clone was counted only a few times. Repertoires were generated with immunoSEQ multiplex PCR, while TCRdb's copy carries only in-frame clones and drops some. The data contain roughly 340,000 clones, more than 75% of them singletons. The rearrangement uses TRBV4-2 and TRBJ2-7; D is uncertain. The source of this sequence is a woman in her forties or fifties with COVID-19, enrolled during active disease. The specimen sequenced was peripheral blood. The CDR3 DNA is TGTGCCAGCAGCCAACCGTTAACCTACGAGCAGTACTTC. This gives the protein CASSQPLTYEQYF.